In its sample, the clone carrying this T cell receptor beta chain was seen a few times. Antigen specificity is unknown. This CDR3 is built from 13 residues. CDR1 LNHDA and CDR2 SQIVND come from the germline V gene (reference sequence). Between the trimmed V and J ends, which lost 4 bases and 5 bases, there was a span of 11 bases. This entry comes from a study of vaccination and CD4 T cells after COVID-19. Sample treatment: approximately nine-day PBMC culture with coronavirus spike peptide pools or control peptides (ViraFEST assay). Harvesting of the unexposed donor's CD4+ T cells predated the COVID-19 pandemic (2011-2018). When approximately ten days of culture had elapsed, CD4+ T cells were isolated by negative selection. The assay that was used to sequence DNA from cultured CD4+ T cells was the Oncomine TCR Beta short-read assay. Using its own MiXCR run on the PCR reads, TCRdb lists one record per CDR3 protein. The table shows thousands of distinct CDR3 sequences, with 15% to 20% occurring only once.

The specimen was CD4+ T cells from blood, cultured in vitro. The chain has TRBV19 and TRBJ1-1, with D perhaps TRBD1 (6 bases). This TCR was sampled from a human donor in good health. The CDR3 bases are TGTGCCAGTAGTACTGGGGGCAGGACTGAAGCTTTCTTT. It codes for CASSTGGRTEAFF.